The present TCR beta chain was sequenced within a study of CD8+ T cells in alopecia areata. Overall study results and limits: Uncertain still, given a single nonresponder, is whether baseline CD8+ expansion links to response. Possibly because of HLA-related factors, TCR sharing was less clear across patients than in mice.

This clone showed up just a few times. The target antigen is unknown. Extracted from the samples, RNA was reverse transcribed into cDNA to serve as the sequencing template. The protocol was immunoSEQ multiplex PCR, while the TCRdb copy is restricted to in-frame clones and leaves out a portion. Of about 64,000 clones listed, around 45% are singletons. Sample treatment: oral pan-JAK inhibitor, 5-10 mg twice daily. Researchers took lesional scalp punch biopsies and peripheral blood from people who were alopecia areata patients. The trim removed 4 bases at V and 8 bases at J, leaving 3 bases unmatched. CDR1 is SGHRS, CDR2 YFSETQ, per germline. The CDR3 length is 15 residues.

The specimen comprised CD8+ T cells sorted from blood, sampled around week 36, from a patient treated with tofacitinib. The receptor was isolated from a human donor with alopecia areata. The chain couples TRBV5-1 to TRBJ2-1; 16 bases fit TRBD2. CDR3 loop: CASSAGLAGGDEQFF. In nucleotides, the CDR3 is TGCGCCAGCAGCGCGGGACTAGCGGGAGGGGATGAGCAGTTCTTC.